One sample yielded the 20 T cell receptor beta chains listed below, sequenced in a study of OX40 agonist ivuxolimab in advanced cancers. TCRdb's copy holds only in-frame clones and misses some; the assay was immunoSEQ multiplex PCR. In the table there are about 150,000 clones, around 94% of which are singletons. This sample comprised CD4+ or CD8+ T cells sorted from blood, obtained in a trial of the OX40 agonist ivuxolimab. The source of these receptors is an adult with an advanced solid tumor such as melanoma, head and neck, liver or kidney cancer.

The chain couples TRBV5-1 to TRBJ2-4; D is perhaps TRBD2 (7 bases). Trimming took 0 bases from V and 9 from J, leaving 16 bases between them. The CDR3 is 15 amino acids. Looked up from germline, CDR1 is SGHRS and CDR2 is YFSETQ. CDR3 nucleotides: TGCGCCAGCAGCTTGGGTTCGGGGGGCGAAGGCATTCAGTACTTC. Amino acids: CASSLGSGGEGIQYF.

The chain's CDR3 is CASSPGTDRGLWDTQYF. The DNA of the CDR3 is TGTGCCAGCTCACCGGGCACGGACAGGGGGCTGTGGGATACGCAGTATTTT. J is TRBJ2-3 and V is TRBV18, with 11 bases identical to TRBD1. This CDR3 has 17 amino acids. V trimming: 3 bases; J trimming: 6 bases; junction bases outside the gene matches: 11. Germline V gives CDR1 KGHSH, CDR2 LQKENI.

V is TRBV28 and J is TRBJ1-5, with no clear D. V lost 5 bases, J lost 0 bases, and 14 bases lay in between. This CDR3 spans 16 amino acids. The germline V gene encodes CDR1 MDHEN and CDR2 SYDVKM. CDR3 coding DNA: TGTGCCAGCAGTCTTAGACCCACGGGTAGCAATCAGCCCCAGCATTTT. This sequence encodes CASSLRPTGSNQPQHF.

J is TRBJ2-1 and V is TRBV11-2; D is unclear. Germline V gene lookup returns CDR1 SGHAT and CDR2 FQNNGV. The V end lost 1 base, the J end lost 0 bases, and 13 bases lay between the germline ends. The CDR3 has 17 residues. This CDR3 is CASSLGGFLSSYNEQFF. In DNA form, the CDR3 reads TGTGCCAGCAGCTTAGGTGGTTTCCTTAGCTCCTACAATGAGCAGTTCTTC. Combining the CDR3 with reference TRBV11-2 and TRBJ2-1 gives the whole variable domain EAGVAQSPRYKIIEKRQSVAFWCNPISGHATLYWYQQILGQGPKLLIQFQNNGVVDDSQLPKDRFSAERLKGVDSTLKIQPAKLEDSAVYLCASSLGGFLSSYNEQFFGPGTRLTVL.

V and J are TRBV7-9 and TRBJ2-2; 7 bases fit TRBD2. Germline V gene data show CDR1 as SEHNR and CDR2 as FQNEAQ (reference sequence). V gave up 1 base and J gave up 6 bases; unmatched junction bases: 5. CDR3 length: 15 amino acids. This CDR3 is CASSLDAGRAGELFF. CDR3 DNA sequence: TGTGCCAGCAGCTTAGACGCGGGGAGGGCCGGGGAGCTGTTTTTT. Complete variable domain (other parts from reference TRBV7-9 and TRBJ2-2): DTGVSQNPRHKITKRGQNVTFRCDPISEHNRLYWYRQTLGQGPEFLTYFQNEAQLEKSRLLSDRFSAERPKGSFSTLEIQRTEQGDSAMYLCASSLDAGRAGELFFGEGSRLTVL.

This chain links TRBV10-3 with TRBJ1-2, with TRBD1 matching 7 bases. The CDR3 consists of 16 residues. With 1 base clipped from V and 0 bases from J, the junction kept 5 bases outside the gene matches. Germline CDR1 is ENHRY and CDR2 is SYGVKD. The CDR3 DNA reads as TGTGCCATCAGTGAGTTGCACAGGGGACCTAACTATGGCTACACCTTC. It codes for CAISELHRGPNYGYTF.

The DNA of the CDR3 is TGTGCCAGTAGTATGGAGGGAGGGAATCAGCCCCAGCATTTT. It encodes CASSMEGGNQPQHF. The V and J genes are TRBV19 and TRBJ1-5; D is undetermined. V lost 3 bases and J 4 bases, leaving 10 bases between the germline ends. The CDR3 is 14 amino acids. Germline assignment: CDR1 LNHDA and CDR2 SQIVND (reference sequence). Variable domain in full (rest from reference TRBV19 and TRBJ1-5): DGGITQSPKYLFRKEGQNVTLSCEQNLNHDAMYWYRQDPGQGLRLIYYSQIVNDFQKGDIAEGYSVSREKKESFPLTVTSAQKNPTAFYLCASSMEGGNQPQHFGDGTRLSIL.

This rearrangement joins TRBV1 to TRBJ2-3. TRBV1 has pseudogene status. This CDR3 contains 15 residues. The CDR3 sequence: CTSSPPDRGGDTQYF. DNA for the CDR3: TGCACCAGCAGCCCCCCCGACCGAGGGGGGGATACGCAGTATTTT.

In DNA form, the CDR3 reads TGTGCCAGCATTACAGGGAGCGGCACCGGGGAGCTGTTTTTT. Translation gives CASITGSGTGELFF. The V and J genes are TRBV6-6 and TRBJ2-2, with D possibly TRBD1 on 6 matching bases. The CDR3 runs to 14 residues. CDR1 and CDR2 from the germline V gene are MNHNY and SVGAGI (reference sequence). Trimming left V 7 bases short and J 4 bases short, with 13 bases between.

This clone appeared a few times. The rearrangement joins TRBV5-8 to TRBJ1-5; 7 bases agree with TRBD1. Germline V CDR1 and CDR2: SGHTS, YDEGEE. The ends lost 7 bases at V and 7 bases at J; junction bases unmatched: 8. The CDR3 runs 13 residues. The CDR3 nucleotides are TGTGCCAGCCCCGGGACAGCCGCGCAGCCCCAGCATTTT. It encodes CASPGTAAQPQHF.

The V call is TRBV5-1, the J call TRBJ2-7; D is unresolved. V was pared by 2 bases and J by 7 bases, with 13 bases between. This CDR3 is 13 amino acids long. Per the germline V gene, CDR1 is SGHRS and CDR2 is YFSETQ. The CDR3, as DNA: TGCGCCAGCAGCTTCGAGTACGGGTTTGAGCAGTACTTC. Its protein product is CASSFEYGFEQYF.

The chain is built from TRBV27 and TRBJ2-5; TRBD2 matches 10 bases. The trim removed 4 bases at V and 3 bases at J, leaving 5 bases unmatched. Germline CDR1 and CDR2: MNHEY and SMNVEV (reference sequence). There are 15 residues in the CDR3. In DNA form, the CDR3 reads TGTGCCAGCAGTTCCCCAGCGGGGGGGGAAGAGACCCAGTACTTC. Amino acid sequence: CASSSPAGGEETQYF.

The chain couples TRBV18 to TRBJ1-6, with D tentatively TRBD1 (6 bases). The V end was cut by 3 bases, the J end by 6 bases, with 18 bases between. The germline CDR1 and CDR2 sequences are KGHSH and LQKENI. The CDR3 extends over 17 amino acids. CDR3 sequence (DNA): TGTGCCAGCTCACCGAGCTTGGGGGAAGGGGGTAATTCACCCCTCCACTTT. This sequence encodes CASSPSLGEGGNSPLHF. Full variable domain (missing parts from reference TRBV18 and TRBJ1-6): NAGVMQNPRHLVRRRGQEARLRCSPMKGHSHVYWYRQLPEEGLKFMVYLQKENIIDESGMPKERFSAEFPKEGPSILRIQQVVRGDSAAYFCASSPSLGEGGNSPLHFGNGTRLTVT.

The chain uses TRBV5-1 and TRBJ2-7; 9 nucleotides agree with TRBD1. CDR1 is SGHRS and CDR2 is YFSETQ in the germline V gene. The CDR3 has 13 residues. J gave up 6 bases and V 3 bases, and 4 bases lay outside the gene matches. CDR3 region: CASSSQGAVEQYF. CDR3 sequence (DNA): TGCGCCAGCAGCTCACAGGGGGCGGTCGAGCAGTACTTC. The full variable domain, with the rest looked up from reference TRBV5-1 and TRBJ2-7, is KAGVTQTPRYLIKTRGQQVTLSCSPISGHRSVSWYQQTPGQGLQFLFEYFSETQRNKGNFPGRFSGRQFSNSRSEMNVSTLELGDSALYLCASSSQGAVEQYFGPGTRLTVT.

The rearrangement links TRBV5-1 to TRBJ2-5, with TRBD2 as a possible D gene (5 bases). With 0 bases removed from V and 5 bases from J, the gap between germline ends came to 17 bases. Per germline, CDR1 SGHRS and CDR2 YFSETQ. The CDR3 extends over 16 amino acids. As DNA, the CDR3 is TGCGCCAGCAGCTTGGCCACTAGTTTTGGGCCTGAGACCCAGTACTTC. As protein: CASSLATSFGPETQYF.

The V gene is TRBV28, the J gene TRBJ1-1, with TRBD1 matching over 7 bases. The germline gives CDR1 MDHEN, CDR2 SYDVKM. The CDR3 sequence is 13 residues long. The J segment lost 0 bases and the V segment lost 8 bases, leaving 3 bases of the junction unmatched. CDR3 region: CASRTGVNTEAFF. Written as DNA, the CDR3 is TGTGCCAGCCGGACAGGAGTGAACACTGAAGCTTTCTTT.

The J gene is TRBJ2-5, the V gene TRBV5-1, with a possible D match to TRBD1 (6 bases). The CDR3 totals 15 residues. Per the germline V gene, CDR1 is SGHRS and CDR2 is YFSETQ. V was clipped by 0 bases and J by 4 bases, with 13 bases between them. CDR3 coding DNA: TGCGCCAGCAGCTTGGGGGGGCAGGTTGGAGAGACCCAGTACTTC. Translated, it gives CASSLGGQVGETQYF.

This clone was counted a few times. This chain links TRBV6-5 with TRBJ1-1; TRBD1 is a possible D gene (6 bases). Germline CDR1 and CDR2: MNHEY and SVGAGI. V shed 7 bases and J shed 1 base, with 13 bases lying between them. CDR3 length equals 14 residues. The CDR3 sequence is CASTREQGNTEAFF. The CDR3, as DNA: TGTGCCAGCACCCGTGAACAGGGGAACACTGAAGCTTTCTTT.

The chain combines TRBV7-9 with TRBJ1-5; 7 positions agree with TRBD1. The V gene end was trimmed by 6 bases and the J gene end by 5 bases; junction bases not matched to a gene: 4. The length of the CDR3 is 13 residues. CDR1 is SEHNR and CDR2 is FQNEAQ in the germline V gene (reference sequence). The CDR3 sequence is CASSGQVDQPQHF. DNA for the CDR3: TGTGCCAGCAGTGGACAGGTGGATCAGCCCCAGCATTTT.

The chain employs TRBV27 and TRBJ1-1; TRBD1 matches 7 bases. CDR3 length: 13 residues. Germline V lookup: CDR1 MNHEY, CDR2 SMNVEV (reference sequence). After removal of 10 bases from V and 1 base from J, the junction contained 6 bases not matched to a gene. CDR3 region: CAIRQGRNTEAFF. DNA of the CDR3: TGTGCCATCCGACAGGGTCGGAACACTGAAGCTTTCTTT.